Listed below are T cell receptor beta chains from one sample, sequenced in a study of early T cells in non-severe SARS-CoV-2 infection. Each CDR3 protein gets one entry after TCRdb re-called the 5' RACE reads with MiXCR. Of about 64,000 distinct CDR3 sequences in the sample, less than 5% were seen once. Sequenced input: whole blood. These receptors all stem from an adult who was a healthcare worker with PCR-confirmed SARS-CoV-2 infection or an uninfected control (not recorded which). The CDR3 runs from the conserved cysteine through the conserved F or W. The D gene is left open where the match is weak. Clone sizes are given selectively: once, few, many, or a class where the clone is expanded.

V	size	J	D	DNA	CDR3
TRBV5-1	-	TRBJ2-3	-	TGCGCCAGCACCCGGGAGCCCCAGGTCTCAGATACGCAGTATTTT	CASTREPQVSDTQYF
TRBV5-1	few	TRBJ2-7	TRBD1	TGCGCCAGCAGCTTGGCCACAGGGGATTCCTACGAGCAGTACTTC	CASSLATGDSYEQYF
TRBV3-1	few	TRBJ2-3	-	TGTGCCAGCAGCCAAGTGAGAGATACGCAGTATTTT	CASSQVRDTQYF
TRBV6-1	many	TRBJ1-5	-	TGTGCCAGCAGCGGGGACGGACTTGACAATCAGCCCCAGCATTTT	CASSGDGLDNQPQHF
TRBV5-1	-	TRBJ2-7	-	TGCGCCAGCAGCGCCGCGACAGAACCCCCCCACGAGCAGTACTTC	CASSAATEPPHEQYF
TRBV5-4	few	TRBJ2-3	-	TGTGCCAGCAGCTTGTCCGCGGGTACGCAGTATTTT	CASSLSAGTQYF
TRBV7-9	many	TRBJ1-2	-	TGTGCCAGCAGCTTAATTGAAGGGTATGGCTACACCTTC	CASSLIEGYGYTF
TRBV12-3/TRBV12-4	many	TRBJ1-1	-	TGTGCCAGCAGTTTAAAGTTGGACACTGAAGCTTTCTTT	CASSLKLDTEAFF
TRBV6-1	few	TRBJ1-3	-	TGTGCCAGCAGTGAAGCGGTCCGCTCTGGAAACACCATATATTTT	CASSEAVRSGNTIYF
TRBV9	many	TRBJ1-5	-	TGTGCCAGCAGCGCGTTGCCTGATAGCAATCAGCCCCAGCATTTT	CASSALPDSNQPQHF
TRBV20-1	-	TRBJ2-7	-	TGCAGTGCTAGAGATATAGGGGCGAGATACGAGCAGTACTTC	CSARDIGARYEQYF
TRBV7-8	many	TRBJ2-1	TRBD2	TGTGCCAGCAGCTTAGCTCTCCTAGCGGGTCAGAATGAGCAGTTCTTC	CASSLALLAGQNEQFF
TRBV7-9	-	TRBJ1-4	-	TGTGCCAGCAGCCAACCGTCATATGCAACTAATGAAAAACTGTTTTTT	CASSQPSYATNEKLFF
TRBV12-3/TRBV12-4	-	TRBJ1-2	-	TGTGCCAGCAGTCAAGGACCAGGGGCGCCGGGCTACACCTTC	CASSQGPGAPGYTF
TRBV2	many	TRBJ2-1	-	TGTGCCAGCAGTGAATCCCCGGGGGAGGTTGAGCAGTTCTTC	CASSESPGEVEQFF
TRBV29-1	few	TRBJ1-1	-	TGCAGCGGGGGTTCCCTCAACACTGAAGCTTTCTTT	CSGGSLNTEAFF
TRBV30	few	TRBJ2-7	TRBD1	TGTGCCTGGACGACAGGGTCCTACGAGCAGTACTTC	CAWTTGSYEQYF
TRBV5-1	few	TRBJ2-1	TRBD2	TGCGCCAGCACCTTTAGCGGGATAGCCTACAATGAGCAGTTCTTC	CASTFSGIAYNEQFF
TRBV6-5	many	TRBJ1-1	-	TGTGCCAGCAGTTACTCAGGGGTTGCAACGGCTTTCTTT	CASSYSGVATAFF
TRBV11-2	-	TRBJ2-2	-	TGTGCCAGCAGCTTACTCGGACGGGAGCTGTTTTTT	CASSLLGRELFF
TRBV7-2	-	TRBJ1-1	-	TGTGCCAGCAGCGAAAGTTATAAGGCGAACACTGAAGCTTTCTTT	CASSESYKANTEAFF
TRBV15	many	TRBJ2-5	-	TGTGCCACCAGCAGAGATCGCAGGGTCGAAGAGACCCAGTACTTC	CATSRDRRVEETQYF
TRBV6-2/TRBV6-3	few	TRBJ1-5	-	TGTGCCAGCAGTGGACCCCCTACGGGAGCGAGCAATCAGCCCCAGCATTTT	CASSGPPTGASNQPQHF
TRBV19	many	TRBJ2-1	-	TGTGCCAGTATAGGGCGCCTCGGGTCCTACAATGAGCAGTTCTTC	CASIGRLGSYNEQFF
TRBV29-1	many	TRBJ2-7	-	TGCAGCGTTGGAGAGGTGAGGTTGGAGCAGTACTTC	CSVGEVRLEQYF
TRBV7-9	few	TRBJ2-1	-	TGTGCCAGCAGTTATGGACCAGAGCAGTTCTTC	CASSYGPEQFF
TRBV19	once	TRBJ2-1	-	TGTGCCAGTAGTATTTCCGTACCCCTCTTCAATGAGCAGTTCTTC	CASSISVPLFNEQFF
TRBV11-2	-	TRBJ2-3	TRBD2	TGTGCCAGCAGCTTAGGGCTAGCGGGGATTAGCACAGATACGCAGTATTTT	CASSLGLAGISTDTQYF
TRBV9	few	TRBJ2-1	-	TGTGCCAGCAGCGTTGTCCTCCAAGGCGGTGAGCAGTTCTTC	CASSVVLQGGEQFF
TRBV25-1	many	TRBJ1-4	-	TGTGCCAGCAGTGTTGCCGACAAGACTAATGAAAAACTGTTTTTT	CASSVADKTNEKLFF
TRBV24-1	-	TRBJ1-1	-	TGTGCCACCAGTTTTGGGGGGGCACATGCTTTCTTT	CATSFGGAHAFF
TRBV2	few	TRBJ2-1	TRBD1	TGTGCCAGCAGTGAATCAGGGACAGACCACTACAATGAGCAGTTCTTC	CASSESGTDHYNEQFF
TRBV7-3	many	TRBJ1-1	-	TGTGCCAGCAGCCCCGGACAGACCAACACTGAAGCTTTCTTT	CASSPGQTNTEAFF
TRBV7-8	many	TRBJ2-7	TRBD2	TGTGCCAGCAGCTTACAAACTAGCGGGGCAACCTACGAGCAGTACTTC	CASSLQTSGATYEQYF
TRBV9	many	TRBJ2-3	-	TGTGCCAGCAGCGTAGCGCAGAGCACAGATACGCAGTATTTT	CASSVAQSTDTQYF
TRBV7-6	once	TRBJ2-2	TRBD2	TGTGCCAGCAGCTCCCGTCCTAGCGGGACCACCGGGGAGCTGTTTTTT	CASSSRPSGTTGELFF
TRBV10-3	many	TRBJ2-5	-	TGTGCCATCAGTGAGGCTGCCGATGGGGAGACCCAGTACTTC	CAISEAADGETQYF
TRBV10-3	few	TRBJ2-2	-	TGTGCCATCAGTGACGCGGCTACCGGGGAGCTGTTTTTT	CAISDAATGELFF
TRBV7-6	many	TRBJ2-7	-	TGTGCCAGCAGCCGACGATTGGACAGAGACTACGAGCAGTACTTC	CASSRRLDRDYEQYF
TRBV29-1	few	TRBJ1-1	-	TGCAGCGTAGCCAGGACAGCGAACACTGAAGCTTTCTTT	CSVARTANTEAFF
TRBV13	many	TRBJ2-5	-	TGTGCCAGCAGCGAAGCCCGGGGTTGGGAAGAGACCCAGTACTTC	CASSEARGWEETQYF
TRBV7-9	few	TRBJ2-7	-	TGTGCCAGCAGCCACGCCGGGACACTCTACGAGCAGTACTTC	CASSHAGTLYEQYF
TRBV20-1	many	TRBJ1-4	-	TGCAGTGCGCCCGAGGCAGGAAAACTGTTTTTT	CSAPEAGKLFF
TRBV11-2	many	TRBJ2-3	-	TGTGCCAGCAGCCCGATCACCGCAGATACGCAGTATTTT	CASSPITADTQYF
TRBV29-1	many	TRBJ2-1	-	TGCAGCGTCCCGGACCCAGGGTTCGCCTACAATGAGCAGTTCTTC	CSVPDPGFAYNEQFF
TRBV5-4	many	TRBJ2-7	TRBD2	TGTGCCAGCAGCTTGTTCCTAGCGGGAGTCTACGAGCAGTACTTC	CASSLFLAGVYEQYF
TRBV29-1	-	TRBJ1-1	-	TGCAGCGTATCCGCCACCACAATCATGAACACTGAAGCTTTCTTT	CSVSATTIMNTEAFF
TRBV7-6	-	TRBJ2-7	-	TGTGCCAGCAGCGTTACAGGTGACTACGAGCAGTACTTC	CASSVTGDYEQYF